The clone carrying this TCR beta chain was seen only a few times. This record comes from a study of cytomegalovirus exposure and HLA in healthy donors. This CDR3 is built from 15 residues. From germline, CDR1 is MGHRA and CDR2 YSYEKL. V dropped 0 bases and J dropped 0 bases, with 6 bases sitting between them. PCR was performed using 60 Vbeta and 13 Jbeta primers. TCRdb's copy holds only in-frame clones and misses some; the assay was immunoSEQ multiplex PCR. The top ten clones hold approximately 15% of a sample with about 140,000 clones, approximately 70% of them seen once. Sequencing was done on a sample of PBMCs. The chain combines TRBV4-1 with TRBJ1-5, with D possibly matching TRBD1 (5 bases). The clonotype was recovered from a human donor in good health. The CDR3 loop reads CASSQDGGSNQPQHF. The CDR3 nucleotides are TGCGCCAGCAGCCAAGACGGGGGTAGCAATCAGCCCCAGCATTTT.